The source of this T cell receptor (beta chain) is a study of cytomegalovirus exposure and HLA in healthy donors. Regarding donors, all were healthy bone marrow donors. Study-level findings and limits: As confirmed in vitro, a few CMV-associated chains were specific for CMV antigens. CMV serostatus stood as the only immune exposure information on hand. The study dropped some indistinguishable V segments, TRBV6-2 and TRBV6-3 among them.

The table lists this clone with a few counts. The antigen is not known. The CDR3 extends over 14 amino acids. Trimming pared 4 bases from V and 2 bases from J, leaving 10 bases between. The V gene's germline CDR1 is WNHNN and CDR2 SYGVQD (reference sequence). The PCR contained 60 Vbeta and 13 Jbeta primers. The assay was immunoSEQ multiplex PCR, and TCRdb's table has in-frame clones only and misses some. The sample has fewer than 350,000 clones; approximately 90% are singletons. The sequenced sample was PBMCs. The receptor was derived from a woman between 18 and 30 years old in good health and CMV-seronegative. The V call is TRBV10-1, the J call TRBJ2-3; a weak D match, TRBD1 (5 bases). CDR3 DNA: TGCGCCAGCAGTGCCTCGGACACCACAGATACGCAGTATTTT. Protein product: CASSASDTTDTQYF.